What follows are 27 T cell receptor beta chains derived from one specimen sequenced in a study of Graves' ophthalmopathy and Graves' hyperthyroidism. TCR beta CDR3 amplification used RNA transcripts. HTBI-primed first-round RT-PCR preceded second-round multiplex PCR. TCRdb reanalysed the multiplex PCR reads using MiXCR and keeps one entry per CDR3 protein. This sample carries about 590,000 distinct CDR3 sequences, roughly 39% of them seen once, and the ten largest clones take around 4%. Sequenced input: peripheral blood or thyroid tissue (not recorded which). Receptors were obtained from an adult man with Graves' hyperthyroidism.

On this clonotype itself: The final CDR3 position lacks the conserved phenylalanine or tryptophan, pointing to a likely read error. The V gene is TRBV7-6, the J gene TRBJ2-7, with a possible D match to TRBD1 (6 bases). V was clipped by 5 bases and J by 1 base, with 18 bases between them. The CDR3 length is 16 residues. Per the germline V gene, CDR1 is SGHVS and CDR2 is FNYEAQ. This chain's CDR3 is CASSQDQTRGSYEQYL. CDR3 in DNA: TGTGCCAGCAGCCAAGATCAGACCAGGGGTTCCTACGAGCAGTACCTC.

This clonotype came up many times. This chain links TRBV19 with TRBJ1-1, with D maybe TRBD1 (6 bases). The V and J ends lost 4 bases and 2 bases respectively, with 8 bases between them. The germline gives CDR1 LNHDA, CDR2 SQIVND (reference sequence). CDR3 length: 13 residues. In DNA form, the CDR3 reads TGTGCCAGTAGTAGGACAGCTAACACTGAAGCTTTCTTT. This gives the protein CASSRTANTEAFF.

This clonotype has only a few counts. This rearrangement joins TRBV5-5 to TRBJ2-2; no clear D. Trimming took off 0 bases at V and 2 bases at J, with 11 bases between the two ends. Germline CDR1 is SGHKS and CDR2 is YYEKEE (reference sequence). CDR3 length: 16 residues. The CDR3, as DNA: TGTGCCAGCAGCTTGGACTCTTGGGGAAACACCGGGGAGCTGTTTTTT. Residues: CASSLDSWGNTGELFF.

The V gene is TRBV15, the J gene TRBJ2-2; D may match TRBD1 or TRBD2 (5 bases each). V was shortened by 0 bases and J by 10 bases, with 12 bases between the two germline ends. The CDR3 runs to 14 residues. CDR1 is LNHNV, CDR2 YYDKDF, per germline (reference sequence). The CDR3 DNA is TGTGCCACCAGCAGAGATCGAGGGGCTGAGGAGCTGTTTTTT. Its protein is CATSRDRGAEELFF. The variable domain in full, completed from reference TRBV15 and TRBJ2-2, reads DAMVIQNPRYQVTQFGKPVTLSCSQTLNHNVMYWYQQKSSQAPKLLFHYYDKDFNNEADTPDNFQSRRPNTSFCFLDIRSPGLGDTAMYLCATSRDRGAEELFFGEGSRLTVL.

The chain is built from TRBV15 and TRBJ2-7, with D possibly TRBD2 on 6 matching bases. This CDR3 comprises 15 residues. The ends were cut back, 0 bases at V and 2 bases at J, with 11 bases in the middle. Looked up from germline, CDR1 is LNHNV and CDR2 is YYDKDF (reference sequence). This chain's CDR3 is CATSRDLGGTYEQYF. The CDR3, as DNA: TGTGCCACCAGCAGAGATTTGGGGGGAACCTACGAGCAGTACTTC.

The chain has TRBV4-2 and TRBJ1-1; the D gene is possibly TRBD1 (5 bases). The CDR3 length is 12 residues. V was trimmed by 4 bases and J by 10 bases, leaving 13 bases between them. CDR1 and CDR2 from the germline V gene are LGHNA and YNFKEQ. The CDR3 DNA follows: TGTGCCAGCAGCCCTCCGGGGCCCGTAGCTTTCTTT. It specifies CASSPPGPVAFF.

The chain couples TRBV20-1 to TRBJ2-7, with 11 bases aligning to TRBD1. The CDR3 is made up of 13 amino acids. CDR1 and CDR2 (germline): DFQATT, SNEGSKA (reference sequence). Unmatched junction bases numbered 8, after V lost 7 bases and J lost 6 bases. The CDR3 region is CSVYGGTGGEQYF. The CDR3 DNA reads TGCAGTGTTTACGGCGGGACAGGGGGCGAGCAGTACTTC.

A note on this clonotype: A junction boundary mismatches the germline segment, possibly from a read error. The gene calls are TRBV2 and TRBJ1-4; D is possibly TRBD1 (5 bases). Germline V gene data show CDR1 as SNHLY and CDR2 as FYNNEI. This CDR3 spans 14 amino acids. CDR3 coding DNA: TGTGCCAGCAGTGAGGCGGGGGGGAATGAAGAACTGTTTTTT. Translating it yields CASSEAGGNEELFF.

In the case of this clonotype: This may be a read error, as it is one base from a much larger clone. The gene calls are TRBV6-1 and TRBJ2-7; D gene unclear. In germline, CDR1 is MNHNS, CDR2 SASEGT. The CDR3 is made up of 16 amino acids. Here the CDR3 DNA reads TGTGTCAGCAGTGACCTCTGGAGTGAGCACTCCTACGAGCAGTACTTC. Residues: CVSSDLWSEHSYEQYF.

The V gene is TRBV29-1, the J gene TRBJ1-2; D remains unclear. The CDR3 sequence is 13 residues long. Germline CDR1 and CDR2: SQVTM and ANQGSEA. The CDR3: CSARAGLSYGYTF. Written as DNA, the CDR3 is TGCAGTGCTAGGGCGGGGTTGAGCTATGGCTACACCTTC.

This clonotype has a handful of counts. V is TRBV4-1 and J is TRBJ1-1; TRBD1 matches 8 bases. The CDR3 has 14 residues. With V trimmed by 3 bases and J by 1 base, 1 base remained unmatched. Germline loops: CDR1 MGHRA, CDR2 YSYEKL. CDR3 amino acids: CASSHQGANTEAFF. The DNA of the CDR3 is TGCGCCAGCAGCCACCAGGGGGCGAACACTGAAGCTTTCTTT.

This chain connects TRBV29-1 to TRBJ2-7; 9 nucleotides align to TRBD1. V shed 5 bases, J shed 4 bases, and the junction held 9 bases outside the gene matches. The CDR3 runs 14 residues. Germline loops: CDR1 SQVTM, CDR2 ANQGSEA. The CDR3 DNA sequence: TGCAGCGTTACACAGGGGGCTCCTGTTTACGAGCAGTACTTC. It encodes CSVTQGAPVYEQYF.

This clonotype came up many times. The rearrangement uses TRBV28 and TRBJ2-5, with 7 bases identical to TRBD1. CDR1 and CDR2 from the germline V gene are MDHEN and SYDVKM. The CDR3 contains 14 residues. After removal of 5 bases from V and 4 bases from J, the junction contained 7 bases not matched to a gene. CDR3 bases: TGTGCCAGCAGTATACAGGGGATGAGAGAGACCCAGTACTTC. It encodes CASSIQGMRETQYF.

J is TRBJ1-2 and V is TRBV12-3 or TRBV12-4; perhaps TRBD1 as D (5 bases). This CDR3 spans 12 amino acids. V lost 6 bases and J lost 11, with 16 bases in between. The CDR3 DNA is TGTGCCAGCAGCTACCTAGCGGGGGGGTACACCTTC. It specifies CASSYLAGGYTF.

This clonotype was detected once. This chain uses TRBV10-3 with TRBJ2-7; 15 bases match TRBD2. The J call may be in error: the DNA end matches TRBJ2-1 better. The germline V gene encodes CDR1 ENHRY and CDR2 SYGVKD. This CDR3 contains 14 residues. The CDR3 DNA reads as TGTGCCAGCAGGACTAGCGGGGGGGCCGATGAGCAGTTCTTC. Translation: CASRTSGGADEQFF.

This clonotype was detected many times. The chain links TRBV12-3 or TRBV12-4 to TRBJ1-1, with TRBD1 as a possible D gene (6 bases). V was trimmed by 5 bases and J by 3 bases, leaving 10 bases between them. This CDR3 contains 13 residues. CDR3 sequence (DNA): TGTGCCAGCAGTGTGGGACAAGACACTGAAGCTTTCTTT. Its translation: CASSVGQDTEAFF.

This clonotype was observed many times. An end of the junction does not agree with germline; a read error may underlie this. The rearrangement uses TRBV5-6 and TRBJ1-1, with D unclear. Germline lookup yields CDR1 SGHDT and CDR2 YYEEEE. This CDR3 spans 13 amino acids. The CDR3 coding sequence is TGCGCCAGCAGGTTCGGTGCGGGGACTGAAGCTTTCTTT. Protein product: CASRFGAGTEAFF.

The rearrangement joins TRBV7-9 to TRBJ2-2; 7 bases are shared with TRBD2. The CDR3 is made up of 18 amino acids. Losses at the gene ends were 3 bases for V and 4 bases for J; bases not matched to a gene: 14. CDR1 is SEHNR, CDR2 FQNEAQ, per germline (reference sequence). The CDR3 DNA follows: TGTGCCAGCAGCTTCCGGGACGTCGGGAGGTTCGGCACCGGGGAGCTGTTTTTT. Translating gives CASSFRDVGRFGTGELFF.

This clonotype appeared many times. The CDR3 DNA follows: TGTGCCAGCGGTAGGACAGGGGTGTACAATCAGCCCCAGCATTTT. Its translation: CASGRTGVYNQPQHF. The chain uses TRBV2 and TRBJ1-5, with 9 positions matching TRBD1. CDR1 is SNHLY, CDR2 FYNNEI, per germline. The CDR3 has 15 amino acids. The V segment lost 8 bases and the J segment 3 bases; nucleotides outside the gene matches: 8.

This clonotype was found many times. The chain carries TRBV2 and TRBJ2-7; D assignment may be TRBD1 or TRBD2 (5 bases each). From germline, CDR1 is SNHLY and CDR2 FYNNEI. This CDR3 contains 16 residues. V lost 3 bases, J lost 2 bases, and 17 bases lay in between. This chain's CDR3 is CASSDGLPGSAYEQYF. The CDR3 coding sequence is TGTGCCAGCAGTGATGGTCTGCCAGGGAGCGCCTACGAGCAGTACTTC.

In its sample, this clonotype was seen many times. The chain uses TRBV12-3 or TRBV12-4 and TRBJ1-1; D ambiguous. Trimming stripped 7 bases from V and 1 base from J, with 10 bases between. The CDR3 contains 13 residues. For the CDR3, the DNA is TGTGCCAGCATCTTGCGGGGGAACACTGAAGCTTTCTTT. Protein product: CASILRGNTEAFF.

In this sample, this clonotype turned up a few times. The rearrangement uses TRBV2 and TRBJ2-7, with TRBD1 as a possible D gene (6 bases). V lost 6 bases and J lost 2, with 17 bases in between. The V gene's germline CDR1 is SNHLY and CDR2 FYNNEI. The CDR3 sequence is 15 residues long. CDR3 in amino acids: CASSPTTTGAYEQYF. The CDR3 DNA is TGTGCCAGCAGCCCCACTACGACAGGCGCCTACGAGCAGTACTTC.

This clonotype was observed at least ten times. The chain recombines TRBV10-3 with TRBJ2-7; TRBD1 is a possible D gene (7 bases). The germline CDR1 and CDR2 sequences are ENHRY and SYGVKD. The V end was cut by 5 bases, the J end by 0 bases, with 17 bases between. The CDR3 covers 16 residues. CDR3 coding DNA: TGTGCCATCAGTAGTATCAGGGGGGCCCACTCCTACGAGCAGTACTTC. It yields the protein CAISSIRGAHSYEQYF.

This clonotype came up many times. V gene TRBV19 combines with J gene TRBJ1-2; a possible D gene is TRBD1 (5 bases). V was trimmed by 5 bases and J by 2 bases, leaving 15 bases between them. The CDR3 loop spans 15 amino acids. Germline CDR1 and CDR2: LNHDA and SQIVND (reference sequence). CDR3: CASSLLGASNYGYTF. Written as DNA, the CDR3 is TGTGCCAGTAGTCTGCTTGGGGCATCCAACTATGGCTACACCTTC.

This sequence joins TRBV20-1 and TRBJ1-2; possibly TRBD1 for D (6 bases). Germline-derived CDR1 and CDR2 are DFQATT and SNEGSKA (reference sequence). This CDR3 is built from 13 residues. V lost 8 bases to trimming and J lost 4 bases, with 17 bases between them. The CDR3 bases are TGCAGTTACACCAACAGGGTTAGCTATGGCTACACCTTC. Its protein is CSYTNRVSYGYTF.

This clonotype was seen repeatedly, ten times or more. The chain has TRBV7-2 and TRBJ2-5; perhaps TRBD2 as D (5 bases). V was cut by 2 bases and J by 9 bases, with 7 bases left in between. CDR1 and CDR2 (germline): SGHTA, FQGNSA. The CDR3 runs to 11 residues. CDR3 protein: CASSLWGAQYF. In DNA form, the CDR3 reads TGTGCCAGCAGCTTATGGGGAGCCCAGTACTTC.

V gene TRBV2 combines with J gene TRBJ1-5, with D hard to call. The CDR3 runs to 14 residues. V lost 7 bases and J lost 0, with 10 bases in between. Germline V gives CDR1 SNHLY, CDR2 FYNNEI. CDR3 protein: CASNALYSNQPQHF. DNA of the CDR3: TGTGCCAGCAACGCCCTATATAGCAATCAGCCCCAGCATTTT.